Listed here are 27 T cell receptor beta chains from one sample, sequenced in a study of cytomegalovirus exposure and HLA in healthy donors. Measured with immunoSEQ multiplex PCR; TCRdb has only the in-frame clones, and not every one. There are fewer than 400,000 clones in the sample; roughly 88% occur only once, and 0.84% lies in the top ten. The sequencing input was PBMCs. These receptors all come from a woman aged 18-29 years in good health and CMV-seronegative.

In this sample, this clone turned up once. V gene TRBV6-1 combines with J gene TRBJ1-2; perhaps TRBD1 as D (5 bases). The CDR3 sequence is 11 residues long. Germline V lookup: CDR1 MNHNS, CDR2 SASEGT. Between the trimmed V and J ends, which lost 7 bases and 13 bases, there was a span of 16 bases. CDR3 nucleotide sequence: TGTGCCAGCAAGCAGGGCCGGGGGTGCACCTTC. Residues: CASKQGRGCTF.

The chain employs TRBV11-2 and TRBJ2-3; D gene unclear. The CDR3 spans 14 residues. Germline lookup yields CDR1 SGHAT and CDR2 FQNNGV. V was clipped by 5 bases and J by 1 base, with 10 bases between them. DNA of the CDR3: TGTGCCAGCAGCCCCCCTGAGGGCACAGATACGCAGTATTTT. Translated, it gives CASSPPEGTDTQYF.

V gene TRBV7-6 combines with J gene TRBJ2-5; 11 nucleotides match TRBD2. V lost 6 bases to trimming and J lost 6 bases; unmatched junction nucleotides: 6. This CDR3 contains 14 residues. Germline V CDR1 and CDR2: SGHVS, FNYEAQ. The CDR3 DNA reads TGTGCCAGCAGTTACGGGACTAGCGGAAAGACCCAGTACTTC. Protein product: CASSYGTSGKTQYF. The full variable domain, rest sourced from reference TRBV7-6 and TRBJ2-5, is GAGVSQSPRYKVTKRGQDVALRCDPISGHVSLYWYRQALGQGPEFLTYFNYEAQQDKSGLPNDRFSAERPEGSISTLTIQRTEQRDSAMYRCASSYGTSGKTQYFGPGTRLLVL.

In its sample, this clone was seen many times. The rearrangement links TRBV13 to TRBJ2-1, with D tentatively TRBD2 (6 bases). V lost 3 bases and J lost 3, with 15 bases in between. Germline CDR1 PRHDT, CDR2 FYEKMQ (reference sequence). The CDR3 length is 16 residues. In nucleotides, the CDR3 is TGTGCCAGCAGCTTTGGCGGGGCAGGGTTCTACAATGAGCAGTTCTTC. This codes for CASSFGGAGFYNEQFF.

CDR3 sequence reads: CASSYRDRGPYGYTF. CDR3 coding DNA: TGTGCCAGCAGTTACCGGGACAGGGGCCCCTATGGCTACACCTTC. V gene TRBV6-5 combines with J gene TRBJ1-2; 10 nucleotides match TRBD1. CDR3 length equals 15 residues. CDR1 and CDR2 (germline): MNHEY, SVGAGI. Trimming removed 2 bases from V and 4 bases from J; junction bases left unmatched: 4.

The genes are TRBV14 and TRBJ2-7; D is perhaps TRBD1 (6 bases). The CDR3 is made up of 12 amino acids. The germline gives CDR1 SGHDN, CDR2 FVKESK. The V end lost 1 base, the J end lost 12 bases, and 13 bases lay between the germline ends. Here the CDR3 reads CASSQVQGLWYF. For the CDR3, the DNA is TGTGCCAGCAGCCAAGTTCAGGGGCTGTGGTACTTC. The full variable domain, rest sourced from reference TRBV14 and TRBJ2-7, is EAGVTQFPSHSVIEKGQTVTLRCDPISGHDNLYWYRRVMGKEIKFLLHFVKESKQDESGMPNNRFLAERTGGTYSTLKVQPAELEDSGVYFCASSQVQGLWYFGPGTRLTVT.

The chain uses TRBV18 and TRBJ1-2; D perhaps matches TRBD1 (5 bases). V was trimmed by 3 bases and J by 4 bases, leaving 9 bases between them. This CDR3 has 13 amino acids. The V gene's germline CDR1 is KGHSH and CDR2 LQKENI. This CDR3 reads CASSPQGGYGYTF. The CDR3, as DNA: TGTGCCAGCTCACCGCAGGGTGGCTATGGCTACACCTTC.

Written as DNA, the CDR3 is TGTGCCAGCAGTTTAGAACCAGCGGGAGCCCAAGAGACCCAGTACTTC. It yields the protein CASSLEPAGAQETQYF. The chain is built from TRBV27 and TRBJ2-5; 8 bases agree with TRBD2. Germline values: CDR1 MNHEY, CDR2 SMNVEV (reference sequence). The length of the CDR3 is 16 residues. Trimming removed 2 bases from V and 1 base from J; junction bases left unmatched: 6.

The rearrangement links TRBV6-5 to TRBJ2-1, with 11 bases aligning to TRBD2. The J segment lost 2 bases and the V segment lost 4 bases, leaving 1 base of the junction unmatched. In germline, CDR1 is MNHEY, CDR2 SVGAGI. The CDR3 spans 15 residues. The CDR3 protein is CASSLLAGAYNEQFF. For the CDR3, the DNA is TGTGCCAGCAGTTTACTAGCGGGAGCCTACAATGAGCAGTTCTTC.

This sequence joins TRBV5-1 and TRBJ2-7; no firm D call. This CDR3 region has 12 residues. CDR1 is SGHRS, CDR2 YFSETQ, per germline. Trimming took off 4 bases at V and 3 bases at J, with 8 bases between the two ends. The CDR3 nucleotides read TGCGCCAGCAGCGCTGCAGGCTACGAGCAGTACTTC. It encodes CASSAAGYEQYF.

The chain couples TRBV2 to TRBJ2-6; TRBD1 matches at 8 bases. This CDR3 region has 14 residues. Losses at the gene ends were 9 bases for V and 4 bases for J; bases not matched to a gene: 5. Per the germline V gene, CDR1 is SNHLY and CDR2 is FYNNEI. CDR3 loop: CASRTGTGANVLTF. The CDR3 coding sequence is TGTGCCAGTAGGACAGGGACAGGGGCCAACGTCCTGACTTTC.

V is TRBV7-3 and J is TRBJ2-3; D unresolved. With 5 bases removed from V and 0 bases from J, the gap between germline ends came to 3 bases. CDR3 length equals 12 residues. CDR1 SGHTA and CDR2 FQGTGA come from the germline V gene. CDR3 DNA sequence: TGTGCCAGCAGCCTGAGCACAGATACGCAGTATTTT. Amino acids: CASSLSTDTQYF.

This sequence joins TRBV28 and TRBJ1-5; D uncertain. V was shortened by 3 bases and J by 9 bases, with 9 bases between the two germline ends. The CDR3 covers 12 residues. The V gene's germline CDR1 is MDHEN and CDR2 SYDVKM. CDR3 in amino acids: CASSLSARPQHF. CDR3 sequence (DNA): TGTGCCAGCAGTTTGAGCGCCCGGCCCCAGCATTTT.

The chain links TRBV18 to TRBJ1-2; tentative D call: TRBD1 (5 bases). In germline, CDR1 is KGHSH, CDR2 LQKENI. The length of the CDR3 is 15 residues. V was shortened by 2 bases and J by 4 bases, with 14 bases between the two germline ends. The CDR3 sequence is CASSPKTGPFYGYTF. The CDR3 DNA reads TGTGCCAGCTCACCAAAAACAGGACCGTTCTATGGCTACACCTTC. Combining the CDR3 with reference TRBV18 and TRBJ1-2 gives the whole variable domain NAGVMQNPRHLVRRRGQEARLRCSPMKGHSHVYWYRQLPEEGLKFMVYLQKENIIDESGMPKERFSAEFPKEGPSILRIQQVVRGDSAAYFCASSPKTGPFYGYTFGSGTRLTVV.

The chain couples TRBV18 to TRBJ2-5; a weak D match, TRBD2 (5 bases). The V end was cut by 2 bases, the J end by 2 bases, with 12 bases between. Looked up from germline, CDR1 is KGHSH and CDR2 is LQKENI. The CDR3 is 15 residues long. For the CDR3, the DNA is TGTGCCAGCTCACCAGTAATAGCGACGCAAGAGACCCAGTACTTC. Translation gives CASSPVIATQETQYF. The complete variable domain, with remaining parts taken from reference TRBV18 and TRBJ2-5, reads NAGVMQNPRHLVRRRGQEARLRCSPMKGHSHVYWYRQLPEEGLKFMVYLQKENIIDESGMPKERFSAEFPKEGPSILRIQQVVRGDSAAYFCASSPVIATQETQYFGPGTRLLVL.

The V gene is TRBV6-5, the J gene TRBJ2-1; D call uncertain. CDR1 and CDR2 (germline): MNHEY, SVGAGI. This CDR3 has 13 amino acids. Trimming removed 2 bases at V and 6 bases at J, with 8 bases between. CDR3 nucleotide sequence: TGTGCCAGCAGTTACGCGTCCGCCAATGAGCAGTTCTTC. It yields the protein CASSYASANEQFF.

J is TRBJ1-2 and V is TRBV27, with 10 bases identical to TRBD1. Trimming at V came to 0 bases and at J to 3 bases, leaving 4 bases not matched to a gene. This CDR3 is 16 amino acids long. Germline V gene sequence: CDR1 MNHEY, CDR2 SMNVEV (reference sequence). Written as DNA, the CDR3 is TGTGCCAGCAGTTTATCTTCGGGACAGGGGTACTATGGCTACACCTTC. Amino acids: CASSLSSGQGYYGYTF.

This clone has only one observation. J is TRBJ2-2 and V is TRBV7-6; 14 bases map to TRBD2. The CDR3 spans 17 residues. Per germline, CDR1 SGHVS and CDR2 FNYEAQ. The trim removed 4 bases at V and 7 bases at J, leaving 8 bases unmatched. CDR3 sequence (DNA): TGTGCCAGCAGCTGGGGACTAGCGGGAGAAGGTATCGGGGAGCTGTTTTTT. It is translated as CASSWGLAGEGIGELFF. Complete variable domain (other parts from reference TRBV7-6 and TRBJ2-2): GAGVSQSPRYKVTKRGQDVALRCDPISGHVSLYWYRQALGQGPEFLTYFNYEAQQDKSGLPNDRFSAERPEGSISTLTIQRTEQRDSAMYRCASSWGLAGEGIGELFFGEGSRLTVL.

This clone was counted once. The chain is built from TRBV28 and TRBJ2-4; possible D gene TRBD1, 5 bases. The ends were cut back, 5 bases at V and 6 bases at J, with 14 bases in the middle. Per the germline V gene, CDR1 is MDHEN and CDR2 is SYDVKM. The CDR3 covers 14 residues. The CDR3 region is CASSQGQGGNIQYF. The CDR3, as DNA: TGTGCCAGCAGTCAGGGCCAGGGTGGAAACATTCAGTACTTC.

This clone was observed a few times. V gene TRBV10-2 combines with J gene TRBJ2-1; 7 bases are a match to TRBD2. With 0 bases clipped from V and 6 bases from J, the junction kept 8 bases outside the gene matches. The CDR3 has 16 residues. CDR1 WSHSY and CDR2 SAAADI come from the germline V gene. In DNA, the CDR3 is TGCGCCAGCAGTGAGTCGAGGAGTGCTAGCGGCAATGAGCAGTTCTTC. Its protein product is CASSESRSASGNEQFF.

The chain joins TRBV18 to TRBJ2-7; D perhaps matches TRBD2 (6 bases). The germline V gene encodes CDR1 KGHSH and CDR2 LQKENI. The CDR3 is made up of 16 amino acids. Trimming took 3 bases from V and 6 from J, leaving 21 bases between them. This CDR3 is CASSPWDLRAVGEQYF. The CDR3 DNA reads TGTGCCAGCTCACCGTGGGACTTGAGGGCCGTGGGCGAGCAGTACTTC.

The chain carries TRBV27 and TRBJ2-7; 8 nucleotides line up with TRBD1. Unmatched junction bases numbered 4, after V lost 2 bases and J lost 4 bases. Looked up from germline, CDR1 is MNHEY and CDR2 is SMNVEV (reference sequence). The CDR3 contains 14 residues. The CDR3 nucleotides read TGTGCCAGCAGTTTAGCACAGGGGGAGTACGAGCAGTACTTC. Translating it yields CASSLAQGEYEQYF.

V is TRBV27 and J is TRBJ1-4; 8 bases are a match to TRBD1. The V and J ends lost 4 bases and 3 bases, in that order; junction bases with no gene match: 13. The CDR3 sequence is 18 residues long. Germline-derived CDR1 and CDR2 are MNHEY and SMNVEV (reference sequence). Here the CDR3 DNA reads TGTGCCAGCAGTTCATTGCCGGGACAGGTGGAAGCTAATGAAAAACTGTTTTTT. Its protein is CASSSLPGQVEANEKLFF.

This clone was detected only a few times. The CDR3 coding sequence is TGTGCCAGCTCACCACGGGAGACCCAAGCTCACACCTTC. This codes for CASSPRETQAHTF. The chain uses TRBV18 and TRBJ1-2; D unclear. V was cut by 1 base and J by 12 bases, with 15 bases left in between. Germline CDR1 KGHSH, CDR2 LQKENI. The CDR3 sequence is 13 residues long.

The chain uses TRBV4-3 and TRBJ2-1; possible D gene TRBD2, 5 bases. Per germline, CDR1 LGHNA and CDR2 YSLEER. Trimming took 3 bases from V and 6 from J, leaving 9 bases between them. The CDR3 sequence is 13 residues long. The CDR3: CASSHNRGNEQFF. The CDR3 DNA reads as TGCGCCAGCAGCCACAACCGGGGCAATGAGCAGTTCTTC.

The J gene is TRBJ2-3, the V gene TRBV29-1; 10 bases agree with TRBD2. Germline-derived CDR1 and CDR2 are SQVTM and ANQGSEA. Trimming took 6 bases from V and 3 from J; bases not matched to a gene: 3. The CDR3 has 13 amino acids. The CDR3 spells CSVPGLATDTQYF. The CDR3 DNA sequence: TGCAGCGTACCGGGACTAGCGACAGATACGCAGTATTTT.

The genes are TRBV19 and TRBJ2-7; possible D gene TRBD1, 6 bases. The CDR3 totals 12 residues. Trimming stripped 8 bases from V and 0 bases from J, with 8 bases between. Germline CDR1 LNHDA, CDR2 SQIVND (reference sequence). The CDR3: CASGDNSYEQYF. The CDR3 DNA follows: TGTGCCAGTGGGGACAACTCCTACGAGCAGTACTTC.